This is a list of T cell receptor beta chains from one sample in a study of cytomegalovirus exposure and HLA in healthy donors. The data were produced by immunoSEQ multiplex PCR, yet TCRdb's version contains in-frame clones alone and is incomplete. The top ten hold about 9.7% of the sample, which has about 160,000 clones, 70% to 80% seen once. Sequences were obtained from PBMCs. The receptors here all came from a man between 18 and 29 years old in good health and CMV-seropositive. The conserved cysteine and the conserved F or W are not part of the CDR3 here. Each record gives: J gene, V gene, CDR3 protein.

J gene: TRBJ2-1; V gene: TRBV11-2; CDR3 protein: ASSPFPGTGAPNEQF
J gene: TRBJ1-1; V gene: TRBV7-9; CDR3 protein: ASSLKMGQGRTEAF
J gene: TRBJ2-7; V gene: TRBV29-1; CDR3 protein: SVEGHRGRYEQY
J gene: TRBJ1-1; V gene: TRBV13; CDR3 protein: ASSLQRGDTEAF
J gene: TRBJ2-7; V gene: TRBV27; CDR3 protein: ASSFESSRGYEQY
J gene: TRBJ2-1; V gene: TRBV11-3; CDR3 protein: ASSFEFGLASEQF
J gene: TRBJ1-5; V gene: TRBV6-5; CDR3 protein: ASSIDRAGNQPQH
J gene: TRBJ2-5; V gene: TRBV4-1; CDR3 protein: ASSQTKRTQETQY
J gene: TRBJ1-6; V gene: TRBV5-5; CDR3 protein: ASSLTGGNSPLH
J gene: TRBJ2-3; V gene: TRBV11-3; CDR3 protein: ASSERTGLRDTQY
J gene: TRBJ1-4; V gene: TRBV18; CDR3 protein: ASSPDRQEKLF
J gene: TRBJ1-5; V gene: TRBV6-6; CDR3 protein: ASSYAAAYSNQPQH
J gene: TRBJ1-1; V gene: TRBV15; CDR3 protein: ATSSHRGLVSEAF
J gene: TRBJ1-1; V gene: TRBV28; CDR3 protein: ASSFPIYGGLAF
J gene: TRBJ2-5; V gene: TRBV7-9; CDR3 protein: ASSLAAGVGETQY
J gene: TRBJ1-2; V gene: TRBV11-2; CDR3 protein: ASSLDGVSPGYT
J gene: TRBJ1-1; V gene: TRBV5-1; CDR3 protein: ASSRNRGSHTEAF
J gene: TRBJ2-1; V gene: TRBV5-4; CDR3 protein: ASSKGAGPSSYNEQF
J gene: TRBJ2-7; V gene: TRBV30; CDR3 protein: ASATSGFLKLY
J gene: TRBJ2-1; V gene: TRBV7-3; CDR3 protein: ASSLLPSGPAYNEQF
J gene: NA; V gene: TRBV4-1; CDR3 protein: ASSPADRVSYEQY
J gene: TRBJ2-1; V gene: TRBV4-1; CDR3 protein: ASSQSREPYNEQF
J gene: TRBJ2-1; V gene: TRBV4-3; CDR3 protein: ASSPELHNEQF
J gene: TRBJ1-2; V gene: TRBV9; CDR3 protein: ATLTRQYHDGYT